These 21 T cell receptor beta chains were all obtained from the same sample, sequenced in a study of T cell changes during pregnancy in multiple sclerosis. Data came from immunoSEQ multiplex PCR; TCRdb stores just in-frame clones and leaves some out. The profile shows 68,000 or so clones, about 90% of them singletons. Sequencing was performed on peripheral blood, taken in the second trimester of pregnancy. These receptors were collected from a female donor with multiple sclerosis, enrolled in a pregnancy study.

This chain links TRBV11-2 with TRBJ2-7; 8 bases agree with TRBD1. CDR1 is SGHAT and CDR2 is FQNNGV in the germline V gene. This CDR3 has 14 amino acids. V lost 1 base, J lost 4 bases, and 3 bases stayed unmatched. CDR3 amino acids: CASSLGQGAYEQYF. CDR3 bases: TGTGCCAGCAGCTTAGGGCAGGGGGCTTACGAGCAGTACTTC.

In its sample, this clone was seen once. This chain links TRBV2 with TRBJ1-1; TRBD1 matches at 11 bases. Germline V gene data show CDR1 as SNHLY and CDR2 as FYNNEI. V was clipped by 6 bases and J by 1 base; unmatched bases: 7. The length of the CDR3 is 16 residues. CDR3 protein: CASSHGQGAGNTEAFF. Written as DNA, the CDR3 is TGTGCCAGCAGCCACGGACAGGGGGCAGGGAACACTGAAGCTTTCTTT.

The V call is TRBV5-4, the J call TRBJ1-1, with TRBD1 identical over 8 bases. The V and J ends lost 4 bases and 4 bases, in that order; junction bases with no gene match: 12. The CDR3 loop spans 16 amino acids. CDR1 is SGHNT, CDR2 YYREEE, per germline (reference sequence). This chain's CDR3 is CASSPQPGGVGTEAFF. CDR3 in DNA: TGTGCCAGCAGCCCACAACCAGGGGGCGTTGGCACTGAAGCTTTCTTT.

The chain employs TRBV19 and TRBJ2-1; 9 bases align to TRBD1. Germline loops: CDR1 LNHDA, CDR2 SQIVND (reference sequence). This CDR3 has 14 amino acids. V lost 10 bases, J lost 4 bases, and 8 bases stayed unmatched. The CDR3 coding sequence is TGTGCCACCACCGGGACAGGGTATTACAATGAGCAGTTCTTC. Translation: CATTGTGYYNEQFF.

The V gene is TRBV7-2, the J gene TRBJ1-1; D unclear. Between the trimmed V and J ends, which lost 4 bases and 0 bases, there was a span of 6 bases. Per the germline V gene, CDR1 is SGHTA and CDR2 is FQGNSA. This CDR3 region has 13 residues. The CDR3 region has the DNA TGTGCCAGCAGCTCGCGCATGAACACTGAAGCTTTCTTT. It translates to CASSSRMNTEAFF.

V and J are TRBV10-3 and TRBJ1-2, with 7 nucleotides matching TRBD1. CDR1 is ENHRY, CDR2 SYGVKD, per germline. J lost 2 bases, V lost 6 bases, and 12 bases had no gene match. This CDR3 has 16 amino acids. The CDR3 nucleotides read TGTGCCATCAGGGATGACAGGGCACAAAAGAACTATGGCTACACCTTC. Translation: CAIRDDRAQKNYGYTF.

The chain has TRBV7-2 and TRBJ1-4; possibly TRBD1 for D (6 bases). Trimming shortened V by 5 bases and J by 6 bases, and 13 bases separated the two germline ends. This CDR3 is 14 amino acids long. Germline lookup yields CDR1 SGHTA and CDR2 FQGNSA. The CDR3, as DNA: TGTGCCAGCAGCCTAGTGGGGGCCGATGAAAAACTGTTTTTT. Translating gives CASSLVGADEKLFF. Supplemented by reference TRBV7-2 and TRBJ1-4, the full variable domain reads GAGVSQSPSNKVTEKGKDVELRCDPISGHTALYWYRQSLGQGLEFLIYFQGNSAPDKSGLPSDRFSAERTGGSVSTLTIQRTQQEDSAVYLCASSLVGADEKLFFGSGTQLSVL.

The chain joins TRBV11-2 to TRBJ2-5; 8 bases map to TRBD1. The CDR3 loop spans 16 amino acids. The junction had 16 bases not matched to a gene; V was cut back by 5 bases and J by 8 bases. Germline values: CDR1 SGHAT, CDR2 FQNNGV. CDR3 amino acids: CASSLLRQGYGGTQYF. Written as DNA, the CDR3 is TGTGCCAGCAGCCTTCTTCGACAGGGGTACGGGGGTACCCAGTACTTC.

The chain recombines TRBV6-1 with TRBJ1-1, with no clear D. The V gene's germline CDR1 is MNHNS and CDR2 SASEGT. Trimming took 6 bases from V and 5 from J, leaving 13 bases between them. The CDR3 loop spans 13 amino acids. The CDR3 sequence is CASSTIEGTEAFF. The CDR3 DNA follows: TGTGCCAGCAGCACGATCGAGGGAACTGAAGCTTTCTTT.

The V and J genes are TRBV7-3 and TRBJ1-1; 8 bases are shared with TRBD1. The CDR3 length is 17 residues. Germline loops: CDR1 SGHTA, CDR2 FQGTGA. After removal of 2 bases from V and 7 bases from J, the junction contained 15 bases not matched to a gene. CDR3 sequence reads: CASSLFGSPTGGFEAFF. The CDR3 bases are TGTGCCAGCAGCTTATTCGGGTCTCCTACAGGGGGTTTTGAAGCTTTCTTT.

The V gene is TRBV18, the J gene TRBJ1-6; D ambiguous. Germline values: CDR1 KGHSH, CDR2 LQKENI. The CDR3 loop spans 15 amino acids. V dropped 2 bases and J dropped 7 bases, with 12 bases sitting between them. The CDR3 DNA is TGTGCCAGCTCACCAGTCGCCCAGGCAAATTCACCCCTCCACTTT. Translated, it gives CASSPVAQANSPLHF.

The chain is built from TRBV25-1 and TRBJ2-6; D not resolved. The CDR3 is 14 amino acids. Deletions cut 4 bases from V and 1 base from J, with 5 bases between. The germline CDR1 and CDR2 sequences are MGHDK and SYGVNS. The CDR3 here is CASSAPSGANVLTF. The CDR3 coding sequence is TGTGCCAGCAGTGCCCCGTCTGGGGCCAACGTCCTGACTTTC.

V usage is TRBV27 and J usage is TRBJ1-2; a possible D gene is TRBD1 (6 bases). The CDR3 runs 13 residues. V was shortened by 5 bases and J by 4 bases, with 11 bases between the two germline ends. Germline lookup yields CDR1 MNHEY and CDR2 SMNVEV (reference sequence). CDR3 nucleotide sequence: TGTGCCAGCAGTGGGGGGGCCATCTATGGCTACACCTTC. It is translated as CASSGGAIYGYTF.

This rearrangement joins TRBV2 to TRBJ2-4, with D possibly matching TRBD2 (7 bases). Germline V CDR1 and CDR2: SNHLY, FYNNEI. This CDR3 comprises 13 residues. The CDR3 DNA sequence: TGTGCAGGAGGGGGGGTCGCCAAAAACATTCAGTACTTC. Residues: CAGGGVAKNIQYF.

A single count supports this clone. The V call is TRBV15, the J call TRBJ1-5; no firm D call. V gave up 4 bases and J gave up 2 bases, with 9 bases separating them. The CDR3 is made up of 14 amino acids. CDR1 and CDR2 (germline): LNHNV, YYDKDF (reference sequence). CDR3 nucleotide sequence: TGTGCCACCAGCATGGAGGAACGCAATCAGCCCCAGCATTTT. Translation gives CATSMEERNQPQHF.

The chain links TRBV4-2 to TRBJ2-1, with 8 bases identical to TRBD2. Germline V gene sequence: CDR1 LGHNA, CDR2 YNFKEQ. This CDR3 contains 16 residues. V lost 1 base to trimming and J lost 4 bases; unmatched junction nucleotides: 6. This chain's CDR3 is CASSQGRGGTYNEQFF. The CDR3 nucleotides are TGTGCCAGCAGCCAAGGGCGCGGGGGGACGTACAATGAGCAGTTCTTC.

The CDR3 DNA is TGCGCCAGCAGCCAAGAACCCCTAGCTAGGACTGAAGCTTTCTTT. It encodes CASSQEPLARTEAFF. This chain connects TRBV4-3 to TRBJ1-1; D is unresolved. Trimming cost V 0 bases and J 5 bases, with 13 bases left between them. The CDR3 spans 15 residues. Germline V gene data show CDR1 as LGHNA and CDR2 as YSLEER.

CDR3 region: CASSRRPAGLNTEAFF. CDR3 sequence (DNA): TGCGCCAGCAGCCGCCGCCCCGCAGGGCTGAACACTGAAGCTTTCTTT. The rearrangement uses TRBV4-3 and TRBJ1-1, with TRBD1 as a possible D gene (5 bases). The germline V gene has CDR1 LGHNA and CDR2 YSLEER. CDR3 size: 16 residues. The ends were cut back, 4 bases at V and 0 bases at J, with 15 bases in the middle.

The J gene is TRBJ2-2, the V gene TRBV7-9, with D perhaps matching TRBD2 (5 bases). Germline CDR1 reads SEHNR; CDR2 reads FQNEAQ (reference sequence). V was pared by 5 bases and J by 2 bases, with 12 bases between. The CDR3 covers 15 residues. The CDR3 sequence: CASSPLRDNTGELFF. In nucleotides, the CDR3 is TGTGCCAGCAGCCCACTACGGGATAACACCGGGGAGCTGTTTTTT. The full variable domain, with the rest looked up from reference TRBV7-9 and TRBJ2-2, is DTGVSQNPRHKITKRGQNVTFRCDPISEHNRLYWYRQTLGQGPEFLTYFQNEAQLEKSRLLSDRFSAERPKGSFSTLEIQRTEQGDSAMYLCASSPLRDNTGELFFGEGSRLTVL.

The chain links TRBV5-1 to TRBJ2-1, with D possibly TRBD1 on 5 matching bases. Germline lookup yields CDR1 SGHRS and CDR2 YFSETQ. V lost 5 bases, J lost 8 bases, and 11 bases lay in between. There are 12 residues in the CDR3. The DNA of the CDR3 is TGCGCCAGCAGAAGGACATCTGATGAGCAGTTCTTC. Protein: CASRRTSDEQFF.

The chain carries TRBV6-6 and TRBJ1-2, with D uncertain. The V gene lost 0 bases and the J gene lost 1 base, with 6 bases spanning the gap. Germline lookup yields CDR1 MNHNY and CDR2 SVGAGI (reference sequence). This CDR3 is built from 14 residues. The CDR3 DNA reads TGTGCCAGCAGTTACTCGACATTTAACTATGGCTACACCTTC. It codes for CASSYSTFNYGYTF.